The text below deals with one TCR beta chain. The data are from a study of blood T cell repertoires in COVID-19. Only in-frame clones appear in the TCRdb table, and some are missing; sequencing was by immunoSEQ multiplex PCR. The repertoire includes around 180,000 clones, approximately 80% of them detected once, and 9.5% to 15% sits in the top ten. Germline V CDR1 and CDR2: MNHEY, SVGAGI. V gave up 0 bases and J gave up 1 base, with 8 bases separating them. This CDR3 contains 15 residues. The V and J genes are TRBV6-5 and TRBJ2-3; unclear D gene. The receptor comes from a man aged 45-60 years who had recovered from COVID-19. Sequencing was performed on PBMCs or T cells enriched from blood (not recorded which). CDR3 region: CASSYSLERTDTQYF. The CDR3 DNA reads TGTGCCAGCAGTTACTCGTTAGAGCGCACAGATACGCAGTATTTT.